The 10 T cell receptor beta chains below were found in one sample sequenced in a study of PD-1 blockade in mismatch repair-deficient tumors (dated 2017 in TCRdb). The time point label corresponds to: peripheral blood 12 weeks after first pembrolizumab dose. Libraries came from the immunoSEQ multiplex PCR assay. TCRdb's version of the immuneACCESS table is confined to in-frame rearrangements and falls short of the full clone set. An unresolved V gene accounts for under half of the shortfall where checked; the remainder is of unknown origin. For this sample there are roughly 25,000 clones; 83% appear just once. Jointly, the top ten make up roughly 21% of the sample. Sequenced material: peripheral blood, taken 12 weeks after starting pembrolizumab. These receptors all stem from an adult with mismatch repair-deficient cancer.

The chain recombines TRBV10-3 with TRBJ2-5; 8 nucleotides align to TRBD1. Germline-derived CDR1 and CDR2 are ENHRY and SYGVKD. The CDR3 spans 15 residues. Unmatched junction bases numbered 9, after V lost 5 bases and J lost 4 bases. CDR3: CAISRDRRLGETQYF. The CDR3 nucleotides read TGTGCCATCAGTCGGGACAGGAGGTTGGGAGAGACCCAGTACTTC.

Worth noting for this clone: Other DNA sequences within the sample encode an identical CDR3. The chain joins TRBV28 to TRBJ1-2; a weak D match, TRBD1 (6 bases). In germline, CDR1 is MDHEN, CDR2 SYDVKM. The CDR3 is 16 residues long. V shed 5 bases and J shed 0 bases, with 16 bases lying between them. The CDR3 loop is CASSPRGQIPNYGYTF. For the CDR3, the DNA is TGTGCCAGCAGTCCACGGGGGCAGATTCCTAACTATGGCTACACCTTC.

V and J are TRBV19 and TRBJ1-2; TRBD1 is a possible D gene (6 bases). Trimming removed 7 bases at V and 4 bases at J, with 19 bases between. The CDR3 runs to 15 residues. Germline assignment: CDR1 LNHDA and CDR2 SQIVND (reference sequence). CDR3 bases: TGTGCCAGTACTTCCCATGAGGACAGCTTCTATGGCTACACCTTC. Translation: CASTSHEDSFYGYTF.

The CDR3 reads CASGYGRNYGYTF. The CDR3 DNA is TGTGCTAGTGGTTACGGACGGAACTATGGCTACACCTTC. This chain uses TRBV12-5 with TRBJ1-2; D ambiguous. This CDR3 comprises 13 residues. V shed 4 bases and J shed 2 bases, with 8 bases lying between them. CDR1 is LGHNT and CDR2 is FRNRAP in the germline V gene.

The CDR3 loop reads CASSVGDLVSYEQYF. The DNA of the CDR3 is TGTGCCAGCAGCGTAGGGGACTTAGTCTCCTACGAGCAGTACTTC. The gene calls are TRBV9 and TRBJ2-7; tentatively, D is TRBD2 (6 bases). Germline V CDR1 and CDR2: SGDLS, YYNGEE. This CDR3 is built from 15 residues. Trimming cost V 0 bases and J 0 bases, with 10 bases left between them.

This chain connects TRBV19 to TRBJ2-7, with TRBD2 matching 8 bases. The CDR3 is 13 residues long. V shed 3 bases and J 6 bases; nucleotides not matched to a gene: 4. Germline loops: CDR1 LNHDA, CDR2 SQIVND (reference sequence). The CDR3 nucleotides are TGTGCCAGTAGTATTGGGCTAGCGGGCGAGCAGTACTTC. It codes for CASSIGLAGEQYF.

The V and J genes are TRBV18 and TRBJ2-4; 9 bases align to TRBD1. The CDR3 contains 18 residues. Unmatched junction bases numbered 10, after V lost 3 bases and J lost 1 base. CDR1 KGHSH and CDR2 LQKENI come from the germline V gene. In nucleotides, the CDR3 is TGTGCCAGCTCACCCCTGACCGGGACAGGGAGGGCCAAAAACATTCAGTACTTC. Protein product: CASSPLTGTGRAKNIQYF. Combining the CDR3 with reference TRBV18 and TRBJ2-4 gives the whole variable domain NAGVMQNPRHLVRRRGQEARLRCSPMKGHSHVYWYRQLPEEGLKFMVYLQKENIIDESGMPKERFSAEFPKEGPSILRIQQVVRGDSAAYFCASSPLTGTGRAKNIQYFGAGTRLSVL.

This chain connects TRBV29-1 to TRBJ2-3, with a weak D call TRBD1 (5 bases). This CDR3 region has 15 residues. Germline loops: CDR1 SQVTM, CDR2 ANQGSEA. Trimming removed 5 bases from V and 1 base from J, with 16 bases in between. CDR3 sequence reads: CSVTGLGRGTDTQYF. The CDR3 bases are TGCAGCGTTACTGGCCTGGGGCGCGGCACAGATACGCAGTATTTT.

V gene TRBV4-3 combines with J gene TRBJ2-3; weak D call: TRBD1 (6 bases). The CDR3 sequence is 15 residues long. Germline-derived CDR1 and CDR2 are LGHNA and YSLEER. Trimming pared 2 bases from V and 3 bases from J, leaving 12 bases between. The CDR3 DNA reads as TGCGCCAGCAGCCAATCGGGACAAGTAACAGATACGCAGTATTTT. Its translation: CASSQSGQVTDTQYF.

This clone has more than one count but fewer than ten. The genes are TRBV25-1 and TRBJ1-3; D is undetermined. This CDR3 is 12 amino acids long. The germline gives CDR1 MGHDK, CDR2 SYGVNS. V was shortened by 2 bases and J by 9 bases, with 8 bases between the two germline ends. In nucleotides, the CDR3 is TGTGCCAGCAGTGAACCATCTGGCACCATATATTTT. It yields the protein CASSEPSGTIYF.